This T cell receptor (beta chain) was observed in a study of chemoradiotherapy in HPV16-positive cancers. Study observations and caveats: Candidate HPV-specific clones and E7-related TCR motifs grew in tumor during treatment.

The germline V gene encodes CDR1 SGDLS and CDR2 YYNGEE. V was cut by 0 bases and J by 4 bases, with 10 bases left in between. There are 14 residues in the CDR3. Notes on this clone: Its specificity is unknown.

The table came from immunoSEQ multiplex PCR; TCRdb's copy has only in-frame clones and leaves some out. Altogether some 210 clones are present, under 85% being singletons, with the ten largest covering 14%. This chain joins TRBV9 and TRBJ1-1; unclear D gene. The sequence was collected from a human donor with HPV-associated anogenital cancer. The source was tumor tissue, collected from a patient who underwent chemoradiotherapy. This CDR3 is CASSVEDLATEAFF. CDR3 coding DNA: TGTGCCAGCAGCGTAGAGGACCTAGCCACTGAAGCTTTCTTT.